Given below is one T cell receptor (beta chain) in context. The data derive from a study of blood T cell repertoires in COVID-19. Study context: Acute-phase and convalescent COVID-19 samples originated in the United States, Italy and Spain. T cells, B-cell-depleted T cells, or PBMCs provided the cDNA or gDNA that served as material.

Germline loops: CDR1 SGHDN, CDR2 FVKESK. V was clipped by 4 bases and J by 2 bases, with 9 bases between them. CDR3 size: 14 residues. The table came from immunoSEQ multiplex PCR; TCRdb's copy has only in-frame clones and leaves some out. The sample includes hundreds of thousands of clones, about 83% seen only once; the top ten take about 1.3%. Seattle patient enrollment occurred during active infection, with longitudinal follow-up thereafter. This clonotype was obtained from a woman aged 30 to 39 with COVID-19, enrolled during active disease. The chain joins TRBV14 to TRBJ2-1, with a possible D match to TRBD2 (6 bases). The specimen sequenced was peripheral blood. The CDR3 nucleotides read TGTGCCAGCAGCCCGGGACTGGCCTACAATGAGCAGTTCTTC. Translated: CASSPGLAYNEQFF.